This T cell receptor (beta chain) was sequenced for a study of identical twins. Overall study results and limits: Invariant MAIT and iNKT cells could partly confound zero-insertion analyses. Where out-of-frame alpha sequences were twin-shared, they showed excess low generation probability.

This clonotype was seen ten or more times. Its antigen is not known. MiXCR, applied by TCRdb to the 5' RACE reads, yields one record per CDR3 protein. The sample shows hundreds of thousands of distinct CDR3 sequences, approximately 9% of them seen only once. This CDR3 is built from 13 residues. V lost 1 base, J lost 6 bases, and 6 bases lay in between. Germline lookup yields CDR1 SSHAT and CDR2 FNYEAQ (reference sequence). V is TRBV7-7 and J is TRBJ2-2, with D uncertain. The sequence derives from a woman under 30 in good health. The sequencing sample was made of memory (CD45RO+) T cells sorted from blood. CDR3 bases: TGTGCCAGCAGCTTAGACCCGGCCGGGGAGCTGTTTTTT. Its translation: CASSLDPAGELFF.